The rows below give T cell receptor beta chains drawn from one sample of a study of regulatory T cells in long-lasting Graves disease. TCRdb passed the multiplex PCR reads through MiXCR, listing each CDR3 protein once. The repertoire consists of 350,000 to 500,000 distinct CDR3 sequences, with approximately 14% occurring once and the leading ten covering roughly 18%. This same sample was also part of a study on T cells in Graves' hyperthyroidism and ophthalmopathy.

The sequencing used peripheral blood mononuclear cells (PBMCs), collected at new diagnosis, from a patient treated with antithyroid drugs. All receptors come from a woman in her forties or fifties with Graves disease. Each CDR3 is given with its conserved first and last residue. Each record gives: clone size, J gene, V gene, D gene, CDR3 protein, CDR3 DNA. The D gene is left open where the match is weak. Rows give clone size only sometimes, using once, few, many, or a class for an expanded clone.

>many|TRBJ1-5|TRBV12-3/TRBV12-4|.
CASSYTGSPQPQHF
TGTGCCAGCAGCTATACAGGGTCGCCCCAGCCCCAGCATTTT
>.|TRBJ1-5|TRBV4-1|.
CASSQDPRGGGGNQPQHF
TGCGCCAGCAGCCAAGATCCCCGAGGGGGGGGTGGCAATCAGCCCCAGCATTTT
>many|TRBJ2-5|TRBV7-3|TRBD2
CASSSWTSEETQYF
TGTGCCAGCAGCTCCTGGACTAGTGAGGAGACCCAGTACTTC
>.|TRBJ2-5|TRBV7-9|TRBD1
CASSLGGQGQETQYF
TGTGCCAGCAGCTTAGGGGGACAGGGCCAAGAGACCCAGTACTTC
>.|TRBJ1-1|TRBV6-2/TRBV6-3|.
CASSKGGINTEAFF
TGTGCCAGCAGCAAGGGAGGGATTAACACTGAAGCTTTCTTT
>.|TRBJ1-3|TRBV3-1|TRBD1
CASSQAGQGLYTIYF
TGTGCCAGCAGCCAAGCGGGACAGGGGTTATACACCATATATTTT
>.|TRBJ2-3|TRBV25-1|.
CASSVPSTDTQYF
TGTGCCAGCAGTGTCCCCAGCACAGATACGCAGTATTTT
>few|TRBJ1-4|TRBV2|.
CACNRQGSNEKLFF
TGTGCCTGCAATCGTCAGGGGTCTAATGAAAAACTGTTTTTT
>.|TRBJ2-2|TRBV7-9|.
CANRPTGELFF
TGTGCCAACAGACCCACCGGGGAGCTGTTTTTT
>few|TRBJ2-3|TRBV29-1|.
CSVEVGGMGDTQYF
TGCAGCGTTGAAGTGGGAGGTATGGGGGATACGCAGTATTTT
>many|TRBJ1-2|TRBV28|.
CASRPGVNYGYTF
TGTGCCAGCAGACCGGGGGTGAACTATGGCTACACCTTC
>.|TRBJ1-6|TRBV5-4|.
CASSSDGRGADSPLHF
TGTGCCAGCAGCTCGGACGGGAGGGGGGCTGATTCACCCCTCCACTTT
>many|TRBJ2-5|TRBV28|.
CASSLGRDFGETQYF
TGTGCCAGCAGTTTAGGCAGGGACTTTGGAGAGACCCAGTACTTC
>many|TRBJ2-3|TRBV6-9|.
CASSYPGTLDTQYF
TGTGCCAGCAGTTACCCCGGGACCCTAGATACGCAGTATTTT
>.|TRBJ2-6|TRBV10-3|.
CAIRGTGANVLTF
TGTGCCATCAGGGGGACTGGGGCCAACGTCCTGACTTTC
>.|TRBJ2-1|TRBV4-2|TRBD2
CASSGLAGDLYNEQFF
TGTGCCAGCAGCGGACTAGCGGGAGATCTCTACAATGAGCAGTTCTTC
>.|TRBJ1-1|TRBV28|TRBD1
CASSFYRGPANTEAFF
TGTGCCAGCAGTTTTTACAGGGGGCCCGCCAACACTGAAGCTTTCTTT
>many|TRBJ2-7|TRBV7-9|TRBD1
CASSRTGPTYEQYF
TGTGCCAGCAGCCGGACAGGGCCCACCTACGAGCAGTACTTC
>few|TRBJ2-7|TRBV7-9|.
CASSLDSRNEQYF
TGTGCCAGCAGCTTAGACTCTAGGAACGAGCAGTACTTC
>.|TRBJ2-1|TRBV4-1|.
CASSREGQYNEQFF
TGCGCCAGCAGCCGGGAGGGACAGTACAATGAGCAGTTCTTC
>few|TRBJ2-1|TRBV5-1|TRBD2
CASSLGPASGYNEQFF
TGCGCCAGCAGCTTGGGCCCGGCTAGCGGGTACAATGAGCAGTTCTTC
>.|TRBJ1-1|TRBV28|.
CASSFLGFMNTEAFF
TGTGCCAGCAGTTTTCTCGGCTTCATGAACACTGAAGCTTTCTTT
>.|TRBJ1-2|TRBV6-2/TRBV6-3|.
CASSYSDTNYGYTF
TGTGCCAGCAGTTACTCCGACACTAACTATGGCTACACCTTC
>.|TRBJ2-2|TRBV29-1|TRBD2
CSVFPLAGAGELFF
TGCAGCGTATTTCCGCTAGCGGGAGCCGGGGAGCTGTTTTTT
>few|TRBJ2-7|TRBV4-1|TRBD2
CASSQEEASGSRYEQYF
TGCGCCAGCAGCCAAGAAGAGGCTAGCGGGAGTAGATACGAGCAGTACTTC
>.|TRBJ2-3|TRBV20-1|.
CSAREGAGTDTQYF
TGCAGTGCTAGAGAGGGGGCAGGAACAGATACGCAGTATTTT
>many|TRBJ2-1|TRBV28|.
CASSLHSGGSNEQFF
TGTGCCAGCAGTTTACACAGCGGAGGGAGCAATGAGCAGTTCTTC
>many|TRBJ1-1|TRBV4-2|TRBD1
CASSHPGQGANYTEAFF
TGTGCCAGCAGCCATCCGGGACAGGGGGCAAATTACACTGAAGCTTTCTTT
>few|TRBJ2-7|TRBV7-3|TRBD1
CASSLTRTGVEQYF
TGTGCCAGCAGCTTAACGAGGACAGGGGTCGAGCAGTACTTC
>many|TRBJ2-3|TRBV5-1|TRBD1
CASSLRDRSTDTQYF
TGCGCCAGCAGCCTCAGGGACAGGAGCACAGATACGCAGTATTTT
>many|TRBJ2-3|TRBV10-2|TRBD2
CASSVATSVDTQYF
TGCGCCAGCAGTGTTGCGACTAGCGTGGATACGCAGTATTTT
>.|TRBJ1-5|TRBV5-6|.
CASSLDRPETTGGQPQHF
TGTGCCAGCAGCTTAGACCGCCCAGAAACTACCGGGGGCCAGCCCCAGCATTTT
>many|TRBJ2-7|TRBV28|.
CASSSTGRTSYEQYF
TGTGCCAGCAGCAGTACAGGGCGCACTTCCTACGAGCAGTACTTC
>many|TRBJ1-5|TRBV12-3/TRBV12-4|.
CASSTRFNQPQHF
TGTGCCAGCAGCACGCGGTTCAATCAGCCCCAGCATTTT
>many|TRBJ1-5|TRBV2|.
CASRIGSLSNQPQHF
TGTGCCAGCAGGATCGGAAGTCTTAGCAATCAGCCCCAGCATTTT
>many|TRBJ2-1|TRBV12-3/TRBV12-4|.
CASSFSLTFSYNEQFF
TGTGCCAGCAGTTTCTCGTTGACGTTCTCCTACAATGAGCAGTTCTTC
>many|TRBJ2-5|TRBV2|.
CASSPEGVQETQYF
TGTGCCAGCAGTCCCGAAGGTGTACAAGAGACCCAGTACTTC
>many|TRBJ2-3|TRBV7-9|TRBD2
CASSPSGGGDTQYF
TGTGCCAGCAGCCCCAGCGGGGGGGGAGATACGCAGTATTTT
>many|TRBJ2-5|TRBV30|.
CAWSGVAEGETQYF
TGTGCCTGGAGTGGAGTAGCGGAAGGGGAGACCCAGTACTTC
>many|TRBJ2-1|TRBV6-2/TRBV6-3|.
CASSPQGNEQFF
TGTGCCAGCAGCCCGCAGGGCAATGAGCAGTTCTTC
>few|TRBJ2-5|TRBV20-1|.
CSGLNGLAQETQYF
TGCAGTGGTCTGAACGGGCTAGCGCAAGAGACCCAGTACTTC
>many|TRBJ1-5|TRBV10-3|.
CAISPDSELNQPQHF
TGTGCCATCAGCCCGGACAGCGAACTCAATCAGCCCCAGCATTTT
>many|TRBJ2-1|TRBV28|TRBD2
CASSPWREGRGEQFF
TGTGCCAGCAGTCCATGGCGGGAGGGCCGGGGTGAGCAGTTCTTC
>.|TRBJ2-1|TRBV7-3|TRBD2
CASSLTGTSGSSNEQFF
TGTGCCAGCAGCTTAACAGGGACTAGCGGGAGTTCGAATGAGCAGTTCTTC
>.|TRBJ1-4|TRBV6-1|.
CATGPSTNEKLFF
TGTGCCACAGGACCCTCAACTAATGAAAAACTGTTTTTT
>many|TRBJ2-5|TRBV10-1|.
CASSESRSGLNGFQYF
TGCGCCAGCAGTGAGTCGAGGTCTGGTCTAAACGGGTTCCAGTACTTC
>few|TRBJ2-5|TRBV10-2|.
CASSVPRETQYF
TGCGCCAGCAGTGTCCCGCGGGAGACCCAGTACTTC